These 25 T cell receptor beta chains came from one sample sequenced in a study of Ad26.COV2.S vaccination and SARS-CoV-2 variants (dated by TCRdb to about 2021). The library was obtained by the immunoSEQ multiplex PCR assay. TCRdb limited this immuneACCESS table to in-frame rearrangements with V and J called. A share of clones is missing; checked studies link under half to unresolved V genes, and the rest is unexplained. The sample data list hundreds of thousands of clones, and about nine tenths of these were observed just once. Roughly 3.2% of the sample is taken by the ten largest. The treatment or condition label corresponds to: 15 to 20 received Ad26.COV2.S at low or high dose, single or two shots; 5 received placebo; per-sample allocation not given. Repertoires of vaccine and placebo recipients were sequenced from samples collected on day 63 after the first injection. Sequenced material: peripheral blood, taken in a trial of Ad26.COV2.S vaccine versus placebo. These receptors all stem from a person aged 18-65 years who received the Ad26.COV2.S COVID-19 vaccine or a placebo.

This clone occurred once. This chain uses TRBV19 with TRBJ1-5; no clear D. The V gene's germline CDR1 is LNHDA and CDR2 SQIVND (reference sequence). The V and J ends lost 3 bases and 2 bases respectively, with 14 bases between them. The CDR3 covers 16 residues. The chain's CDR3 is CASSMEIGRGNQPQHF. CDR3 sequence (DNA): TGTGCCAGTAGTATGGAGATAGGAAGGGGCAATCAGCCCCAGCATTTT.

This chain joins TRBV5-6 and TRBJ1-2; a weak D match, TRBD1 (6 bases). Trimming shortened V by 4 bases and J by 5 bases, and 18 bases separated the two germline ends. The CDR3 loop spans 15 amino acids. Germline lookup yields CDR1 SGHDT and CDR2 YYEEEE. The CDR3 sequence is CASSPLRRTEYGYTF. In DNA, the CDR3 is TGTGCCAGCAGCCCCCTCAGGCGGACAGAATATGGCTACACCTTC.

CDR3 protein: CAWSLPETGHNYEQYF. CDR3 DNA sequence: TGTGCCTGGAGTTTACCCGAGACAGGACATAACTACGAGCAGTACTTC. The V call is TRBV30, the J call TRBJ2-7; D might be TRBD1 (6 bases). This CDR3 has 16 residues. Trimming cost V 2 bases and J 3 bases, with 20 bases left between them. CDR1 is GTSNPN, CDR2 SVGIG, per germline (reference sequence).

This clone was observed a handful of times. The CDR3 DNA reads TGTGCCTCAAACGAGGACAGAAATGAAAAACTGTTTTTT. It translates to CASNEDRNEKLFF. The chain recombines TRBV18 with TRBJ1-4; possible D gene TRBD1, 6 bases. CDR1 and CDR2 (germline): KGHSH, LQKENI. Trimming removed 11 bases at V and 5 bases at J, with 15 bases between. The CDR3 runs 13 residues.

Here the CDR3 DNA reads TGCGCCAGCACACCGGGACAGGGGGTCTTGGAGCAGTACTTC. Amino acid sequence: CASTPGQGVLEQYF. The chain recombines TRBV4-1 with TRBJ2-7; 11 bases are shared with TRBD1. The V gene end was trimmed by 7 bases and the J gene end by 7 bases; junction bases not matched to a gene: 9. CDR1 MGHRA and CDR2 YSYEKL come from the germline V gene. The CDR3 loop spans 14 amino acids.

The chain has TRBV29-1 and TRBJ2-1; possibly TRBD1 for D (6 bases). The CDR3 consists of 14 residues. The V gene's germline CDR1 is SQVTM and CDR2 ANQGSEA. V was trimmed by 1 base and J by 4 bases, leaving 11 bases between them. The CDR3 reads CSVEGQGIYNEQFF. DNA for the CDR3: TGCAGCGTTGAAGGCCAGGGGATATACAATGAGCAGTTCTTC.

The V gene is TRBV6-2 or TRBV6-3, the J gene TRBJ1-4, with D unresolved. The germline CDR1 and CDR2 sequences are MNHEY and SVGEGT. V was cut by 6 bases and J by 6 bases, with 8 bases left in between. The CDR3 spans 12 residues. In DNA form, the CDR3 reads TGTGCCAGCAGCGGGGATGATGAAAAACTGTTTTTT. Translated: CASSGDDEKLFF.

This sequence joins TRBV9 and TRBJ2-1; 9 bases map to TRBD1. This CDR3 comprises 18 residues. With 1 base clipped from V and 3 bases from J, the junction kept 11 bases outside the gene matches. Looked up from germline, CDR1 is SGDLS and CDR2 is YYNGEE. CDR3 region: CASSVRYLPGQGYNEQFF. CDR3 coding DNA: TGTGCCAGCAGCGTAAGGTACCTGCCGGGACAGGGCTACAATGAGCAGTTCTTC.

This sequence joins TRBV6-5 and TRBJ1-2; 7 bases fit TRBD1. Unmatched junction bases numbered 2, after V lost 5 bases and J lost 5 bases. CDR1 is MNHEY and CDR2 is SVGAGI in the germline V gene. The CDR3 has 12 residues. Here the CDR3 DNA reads TGTGCCAGCAGTATGACAGGGTATGGCTACACCTTC. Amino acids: CASSMTGYGYTF.

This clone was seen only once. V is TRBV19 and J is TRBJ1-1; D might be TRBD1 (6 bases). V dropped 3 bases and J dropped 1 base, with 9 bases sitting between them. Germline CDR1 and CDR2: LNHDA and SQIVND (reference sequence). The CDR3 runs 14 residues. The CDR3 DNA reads TGTGCCAGTAGTATCTACAGGGCGAACACTGAAGCTTTCTTT. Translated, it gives CASSIYRANTEAFF.

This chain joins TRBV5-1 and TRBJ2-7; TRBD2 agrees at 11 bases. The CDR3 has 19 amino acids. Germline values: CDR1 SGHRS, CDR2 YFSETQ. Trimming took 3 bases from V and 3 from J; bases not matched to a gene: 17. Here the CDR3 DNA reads TGCGCCAGCAGCTCGGGCCTGGGGCTAGCGGGGGGTCACGACTACGAGCAGTACTTC. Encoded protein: CASSSGLGLAGGHDYEQYF.

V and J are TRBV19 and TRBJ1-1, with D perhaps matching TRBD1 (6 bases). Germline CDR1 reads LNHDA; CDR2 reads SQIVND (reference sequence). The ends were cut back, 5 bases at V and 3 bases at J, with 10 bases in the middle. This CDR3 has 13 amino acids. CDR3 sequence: CASSPHRDTEAFF. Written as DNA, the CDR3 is TGTGCCAGTAGTCCGCACAGGGACACTGAAGCTTTCTTT.

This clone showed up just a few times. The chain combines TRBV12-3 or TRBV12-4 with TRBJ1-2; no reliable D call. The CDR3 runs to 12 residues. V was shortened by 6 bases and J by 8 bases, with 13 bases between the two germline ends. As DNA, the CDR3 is TGTGCCAGCAGGGCCGGGGTGGACGGCTACACCTTC. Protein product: CASRAGVDGYTF.

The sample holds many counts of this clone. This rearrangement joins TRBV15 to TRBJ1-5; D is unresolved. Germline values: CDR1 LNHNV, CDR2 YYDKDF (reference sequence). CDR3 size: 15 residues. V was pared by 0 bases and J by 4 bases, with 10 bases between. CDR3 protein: CATSRDPLFNQPQHF. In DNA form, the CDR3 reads TGTGCCACCAGCAGAGATCCCCTCTTTAATCAGCCCCAGCATTTT. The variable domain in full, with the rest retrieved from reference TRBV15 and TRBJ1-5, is DAMVIQNPRYQVTQFGKPVTLSCSQTLNHNVMYWYQQKSSQAPKLLFHYYDKDFNNEADTPDNFQSRRPNTSFCFLDIRSPGLGDTAMYLCATSRDPLFNQPQHFGDGTRLSIL.

The DNA of the CDR3 is TGTGCCAGCAGCTTAACCTTCGACATCGCCTATGGCTACACCTTC. The encoded protein is CASSLTFDIAYGYTF. V is TRBV11-2 and J is TRBJ1-2; no clear D gene. V lost 2 bases, J lost 4 bases, and 14 bases lay in between. The CDR3 runs 15 residues. Germline CDR1 and CDR2: SGHAT and FQNNGV.

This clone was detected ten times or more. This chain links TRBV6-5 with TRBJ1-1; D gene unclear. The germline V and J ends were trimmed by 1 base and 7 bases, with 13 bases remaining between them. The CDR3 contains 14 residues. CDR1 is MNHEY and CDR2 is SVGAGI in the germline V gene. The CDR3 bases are TGTGCCAGCAGTTACTTCGGACTGGGGAATGAAGCTTTCTTT. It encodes CASSYFGLGNEAFF.

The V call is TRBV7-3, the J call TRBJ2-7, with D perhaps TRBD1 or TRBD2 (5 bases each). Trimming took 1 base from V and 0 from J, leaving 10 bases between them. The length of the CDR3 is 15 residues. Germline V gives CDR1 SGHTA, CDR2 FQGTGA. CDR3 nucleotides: TGTGCCAGCAGCTTAATGGGGACGGGCTCCTACGAGCAGTACTTC. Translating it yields CASSLMGTGSYEQYF.

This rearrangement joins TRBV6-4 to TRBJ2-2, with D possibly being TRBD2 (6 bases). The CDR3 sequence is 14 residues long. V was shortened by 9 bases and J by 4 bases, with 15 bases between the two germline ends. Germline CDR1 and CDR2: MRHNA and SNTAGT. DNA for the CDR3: TGTGCCAGTACTAGCAATCCGGGCACCGGGGAGCTGTTTTTT. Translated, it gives CASTSNPGTGELFF.

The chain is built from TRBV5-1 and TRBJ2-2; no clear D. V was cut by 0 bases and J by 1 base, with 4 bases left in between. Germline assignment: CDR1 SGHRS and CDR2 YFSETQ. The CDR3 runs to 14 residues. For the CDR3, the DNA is TGCGCCAGCAGCTTGGCACAGAACACCGGGGAGCTGTTTTTT. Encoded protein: CASSLAQNTGELFF.

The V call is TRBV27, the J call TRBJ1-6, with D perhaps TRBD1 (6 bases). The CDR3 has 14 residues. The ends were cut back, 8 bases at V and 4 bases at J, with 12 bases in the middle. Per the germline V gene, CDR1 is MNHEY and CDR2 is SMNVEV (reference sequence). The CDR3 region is CASGRQVYNSPLHF. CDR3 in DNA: TGTGCCAGCGGGAGACAGGTTTATAATTCACCCCTCCACTTT.

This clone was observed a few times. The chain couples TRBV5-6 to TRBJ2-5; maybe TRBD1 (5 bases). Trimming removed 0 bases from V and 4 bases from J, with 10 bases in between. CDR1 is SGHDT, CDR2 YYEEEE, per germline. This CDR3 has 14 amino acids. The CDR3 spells CASSLVDRRETQYF. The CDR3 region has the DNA TGTGCCAGCAGCTTGGTCGACAGAAGAGAGACCCAGTACTTC.

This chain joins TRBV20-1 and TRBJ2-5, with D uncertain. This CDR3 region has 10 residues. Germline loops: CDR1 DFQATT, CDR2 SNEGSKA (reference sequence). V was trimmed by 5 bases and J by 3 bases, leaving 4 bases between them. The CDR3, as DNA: TGCAGTGCTCGAAAAGAGACCCAGTACTTC. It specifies CSARKETQYF.

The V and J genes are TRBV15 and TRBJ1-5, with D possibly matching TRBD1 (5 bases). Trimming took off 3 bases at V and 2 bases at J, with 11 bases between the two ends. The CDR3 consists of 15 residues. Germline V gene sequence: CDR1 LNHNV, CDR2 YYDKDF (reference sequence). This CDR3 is CATSSFTGGNQPQHF. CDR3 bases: TGTGCCACCAGCAGCTTCACAGGTGGCAATCAGCCCCAGCATTTT.

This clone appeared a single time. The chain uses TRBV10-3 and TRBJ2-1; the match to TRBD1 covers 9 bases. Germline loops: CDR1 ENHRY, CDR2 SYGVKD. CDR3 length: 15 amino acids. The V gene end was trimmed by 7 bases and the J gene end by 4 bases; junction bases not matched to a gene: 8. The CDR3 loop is CAINTGTGSYNEQFF. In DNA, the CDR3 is TGTGCCATCAATACCGGGACAGGGTCTTACAATGAGCAGTTCTTC.

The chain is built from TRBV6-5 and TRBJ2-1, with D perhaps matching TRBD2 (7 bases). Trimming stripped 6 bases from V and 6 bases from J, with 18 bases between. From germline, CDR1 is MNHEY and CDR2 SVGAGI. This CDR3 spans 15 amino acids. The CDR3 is CASRMGGTNLNEQFF. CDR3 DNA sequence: TGTGCCAGCAGAATGGGGGGGACAAATCTCAATGAGCAGTTCTTC.